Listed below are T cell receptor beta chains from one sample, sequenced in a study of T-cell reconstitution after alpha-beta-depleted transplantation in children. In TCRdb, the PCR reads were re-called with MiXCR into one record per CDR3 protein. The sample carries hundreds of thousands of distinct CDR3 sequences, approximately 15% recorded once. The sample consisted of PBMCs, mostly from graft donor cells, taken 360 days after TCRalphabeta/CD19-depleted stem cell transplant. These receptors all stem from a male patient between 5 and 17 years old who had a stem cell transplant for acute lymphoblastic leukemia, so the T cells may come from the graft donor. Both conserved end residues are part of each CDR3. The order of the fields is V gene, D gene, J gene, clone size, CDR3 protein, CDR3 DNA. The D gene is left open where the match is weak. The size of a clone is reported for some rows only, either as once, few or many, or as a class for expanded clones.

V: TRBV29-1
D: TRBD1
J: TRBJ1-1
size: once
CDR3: CSVVDRDNTEAFF
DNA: TGCAGCGTTGTCGACAGGGATAACACTGAAGCTTTCTTT

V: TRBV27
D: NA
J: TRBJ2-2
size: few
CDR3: CASSFDRISGELFF
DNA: TGTGCCAGCAGTTTCGACCGCATAAGCGGGGAGCTGTTTTTT

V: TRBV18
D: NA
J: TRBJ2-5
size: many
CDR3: CASLSRETQYF
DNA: TGTGCCAGCCTATCCCGAGAGACCCAGTACTTC

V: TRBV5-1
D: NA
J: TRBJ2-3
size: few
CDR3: CASSPTKIRDTQYF
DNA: TGCGCCAGCAGCCCGACCAAGATCAGAGATACGCAGTATTTT

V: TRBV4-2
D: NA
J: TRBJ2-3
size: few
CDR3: CASSQVVIEGDTDTQYF
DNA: TGTGCCAGCAGCCAAGTGGTGATAGAGGGAGACACAGATACGCAGTATTTT

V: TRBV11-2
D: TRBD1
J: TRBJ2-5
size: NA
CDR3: CASKGTAPQETQYF
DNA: TGTGCCAGCAAGGGGACAGCGCCTCAAGAGACCCAGTACTTC

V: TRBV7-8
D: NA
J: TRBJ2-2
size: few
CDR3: CASSLTAGARTGELFF
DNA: TGTGCCAGCAGCTTAACCGCAGGGGCCAGGACCGGGGAGCTGTTTTTT

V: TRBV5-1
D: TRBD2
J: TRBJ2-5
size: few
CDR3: CASSGLLAGQETQYF
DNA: TGCGCCAGCAGCGGCCTTCTAGCGGGACAAGAGACCCAGTACTTC

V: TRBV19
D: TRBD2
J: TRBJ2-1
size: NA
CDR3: CASSIGTSQRNEQFF
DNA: TGTGCCAGTAGTATCGGGACTAGTCAACGTAATGAGCAGTTCTTC

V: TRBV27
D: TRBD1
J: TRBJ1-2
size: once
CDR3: CASSLLGGQRLYGYTF
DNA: TGTGCCAGCAGTTTATTAGGGGGCCAGCGCCTGTACGGCTACACCTTC

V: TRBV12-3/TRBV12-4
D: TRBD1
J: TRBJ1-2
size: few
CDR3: CASRPKQGGFYGYTF
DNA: TGTGCCAGCAGACCGAAACAGGGGGGGTTCTATGGCTACACCTTC

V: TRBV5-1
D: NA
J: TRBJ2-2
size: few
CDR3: CASSYGFLRNTGELFF
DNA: TGCGCCAGCAGCTACGGGTTCCTCCGGAACACCGGGGAGCTGTTTTTT

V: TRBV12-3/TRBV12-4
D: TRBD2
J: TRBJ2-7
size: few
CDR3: CASSSQNRGLAARYEQYF
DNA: TGTGCCAGCAGTTCACAGAACAGGGGACTAGCCGCCCGCTACGAGCAGTACTTC

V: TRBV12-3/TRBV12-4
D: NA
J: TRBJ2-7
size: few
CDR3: CASRGADSYEQYF
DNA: TGTGCCAGCAGGGGGGCAGACTCCTACGAGCAGTACTTC

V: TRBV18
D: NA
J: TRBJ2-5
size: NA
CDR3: CASQLYETQYF
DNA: TGTGCCAGCCAATTATATGAGACCCAGTACTTC

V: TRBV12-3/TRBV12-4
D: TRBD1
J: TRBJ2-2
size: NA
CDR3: CAFPRQGSYTGELFF
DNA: TGTGCCTTCCCCCGACAGGGCAGTTACACCGGGGAGCTGTTTTTT

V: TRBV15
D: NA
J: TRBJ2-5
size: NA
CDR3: CATSREVRETQYF
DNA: TGTGCCACCAGCAGAGAAGTTCGGGAGACCCAGTACTTC

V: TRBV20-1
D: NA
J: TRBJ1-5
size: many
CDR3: CSARAPNQPQHF
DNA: TGCAGTGCCAGGGCCCCCAATCAGCCCCAGCATTTT

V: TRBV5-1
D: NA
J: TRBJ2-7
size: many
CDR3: CASSLGIDEQYF
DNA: TGCGCCAGCAGCCTGGGTATCGACGAGCAGTACTTC

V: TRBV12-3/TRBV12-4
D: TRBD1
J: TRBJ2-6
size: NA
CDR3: CASSGDRGLGSGANVLTF
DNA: TGTGCCAGCAGTGGAGACAGGGGGCTAGGCTCTGGGGCCAACGTCCTGACTTTC

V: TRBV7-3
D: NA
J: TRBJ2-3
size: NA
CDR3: CASSFGRADTQYF
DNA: TGTGCCAGCAGCTTTGGGAGAGCAGATACGCAGTATTTT

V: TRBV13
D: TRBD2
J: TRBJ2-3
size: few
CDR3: CASSFEGLAGEVTQYF
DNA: TGTGCCAGCAGCTTTGAGGGACTAGCGGGAGAGGTGACGCAGTATTTT

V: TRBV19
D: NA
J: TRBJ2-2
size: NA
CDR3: CASSLQGYANTGELFF
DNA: TGTGCCAGTAGCCTACAGGGCTACGCGAACACCGGGGAGCTGTTTTTT

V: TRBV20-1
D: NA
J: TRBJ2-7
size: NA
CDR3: CSARVVQGYEQYF
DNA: TGCAGTGCTAGAGTCGTACAGGGATACGAGCAGTACTTC

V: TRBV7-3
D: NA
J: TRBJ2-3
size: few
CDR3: CASSLTPRRGRSTTSTDTQYF
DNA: TGTGCCAGCAGCTTAACCCCTAGGCGAGGAAGGTCGACAACTAGCACAGATACGCAGTATTTT

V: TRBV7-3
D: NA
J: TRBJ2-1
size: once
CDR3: CASSLGTPGVAYNEQFF
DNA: TGTGCCAGCAGCCTCGGGACGCCGGGGGTGGCGTACAATGAGCAGTTCTTC

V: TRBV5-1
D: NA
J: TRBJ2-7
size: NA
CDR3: CASSVVTGDGYEQYF
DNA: TGCGCCAGCAGCGTTGTTACTGGGGACGGCTACGAGCAGTACTTC

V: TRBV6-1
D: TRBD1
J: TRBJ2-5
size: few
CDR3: CASSKQGGETQYF
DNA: TGTGCCAGCAGTAAACAGGGGGGAGAGACCCAGTACTTC

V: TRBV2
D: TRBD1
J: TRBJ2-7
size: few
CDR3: CASGPGTGGFGYEQYF
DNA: TGTGCCAGCGGGCCCGGGACAGGGGGCTTTGGGTACGAGCAGTACTTC

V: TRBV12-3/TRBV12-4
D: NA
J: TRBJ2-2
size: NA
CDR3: CASSWDLPYRTGELFF
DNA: TGTGCCAGCAGCTGGGACCTACCGTACCGCACCGGGGAGCTGTTTTTT

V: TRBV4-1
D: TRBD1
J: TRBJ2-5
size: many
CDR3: CASSQERGRGETQYF
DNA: TGCGCCAGCAGCCAAGAGAGGGGGCGCGGGGAGACCCAGTACTTC

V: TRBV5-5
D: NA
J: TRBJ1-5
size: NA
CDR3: CASSLAGGRSNQPQHF
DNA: TGTGCCAGCAGCTTGGCTGGCGGAAGAAGCAATCAGCCCCAGCATTTT

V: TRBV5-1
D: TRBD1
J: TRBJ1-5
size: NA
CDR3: CASSLGQGADQPQHF
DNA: TGTGCCAGCAGCTTAGGACAGGGAGCTGACCAGCCCCAGCATTTT

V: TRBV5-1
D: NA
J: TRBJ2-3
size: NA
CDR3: CASSLWGITDTQYF
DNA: TGCGCCAGCAGCTTGTGGGGGATCACAGATACGCAGTATTTT

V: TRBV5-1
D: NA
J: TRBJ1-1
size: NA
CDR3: CASSFEALHTEAFF
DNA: TGCGCCAGCAGCTTCGAGGCCCTACACACTGAAGCTTTCTTT

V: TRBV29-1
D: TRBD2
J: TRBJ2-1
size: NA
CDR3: CSVGTSRPHYEQFF
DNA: TGCAGCGTCGGGACTAGCCGTCCTCATTATGAGCAGTTCTTC

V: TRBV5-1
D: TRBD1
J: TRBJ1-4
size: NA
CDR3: CASSPTGGHEKLFF
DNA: TGCGCCAGCAGCCCTACAGGGGGGCATGAAAAACTGTTTTTT

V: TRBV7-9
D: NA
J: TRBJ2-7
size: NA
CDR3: CASLPGAAYEQYF
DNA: TGTGCCAGCTTGCCCGGAGCTGCCTACGAGCAGTACTTC

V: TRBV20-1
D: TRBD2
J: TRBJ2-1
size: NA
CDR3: CSFRGTSGRSYNEQFF
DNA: TGCAGTTTTAGGGGGACTAGCGGGAGGTCCTACAATGAGCAGTTCTTC

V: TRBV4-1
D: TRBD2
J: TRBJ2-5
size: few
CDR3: CASSQGAGTSGSGTQYF
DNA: TGCGCCAGCAGCCAAGGAGCCGGGACTAGCGGGAGTGGGACCCAGTACTTC